What follows are 6 T cell receptor beta chains derived from one specimen sequenced in a study of shared clonotypes between healthy human individuals. Data came from immunoSEQ multiplex PCR; TCRdb stores just in-frame clones and leaves some out. The data contain about 1.1 million clones, roughly 80% of them singletons. The sample consisted of memory CD4+ T cells from PBMCs. Subset in this sample: CD45RA-negative fraction. The source of these receptors is a young man in good health. Some clones in this sample may be carry-over from other donors' samples.

V is TRBV5-4 and J is TRBJ2-3; 7 bases agree with TRBD1. The CDR3 loop spans 15 amino acids. From germline, CDR1 is SGHNT and CDR2 YYREEE (reference sequence). V lost 1 base, J lost 4 bases, and 6 bases stayed unmatched. Here the CDR3 reads CASSLSGRGSDTQYF. The CDR3 DNA reads as TGTGCCAGCAGCTTGTCGGGCAGGGGGTCAGATACGCAGTATTTT.

This clone has just one count. The chain uses TRBV5-6 and TRBJ2-7; tentative D call: TRBD2 (6 bases). The V gene's germline CDR1 is SGHDT and CDR2 YYEEEE. Trimming pared 4 bases from V and 7 bases from J, leaving 12 bases between. The CDR3 sequence is 12 residues long. The CDR3 DNA reads as TGTGCCAGCAGCGCGGGGTCCCTAGAGCAGTACTTC. Its protein is CASSAGSLEQYF. Together with reference TRBV5-6 and TRBJ2-7, the CDR3 gives the full variable domain: DAGVTQSPTHLIKTRGQQVTLRCSPKSGHDTVSWYQQALGQGPQFIFQYYEEEERQRGNFPDRFSGHQFPNYSSELNVNALLLGDSALYLCASSAGSLEQYFGPGTRLTVT.

This chain links TRBV28 with TRBJ1-1; D uncertain. Trimming removed 1 base at V and 0 bases at J, with 12 bases between. The CDR3 is 16 amino acids. Germline assignment: CDR1 MDHEN and CDR2 SYDVKM. For the CDR3, the DNA is TGTGCCAGCAGTTTATCTAAGGCAGCGATGAACACTGAAGCTTTCTTT. Its translation: CASSLSKAAMNTEAFF.

V gene TRBV30 combines with J gene TRBJ1-5; D is undetermined. Trimming removed 1 base at V and 3 bases at J, with 10 bases between. This CDR3 is 14 amino acids long. Germline values: CDR1 GTSNPN, CDR2 SVGIG (reference sequence). CDR3 in amino acids: CAWSDWSVNQPQHF. CDR3 coding DNA: TGTGCCTGGAGTGATTGGTCAGTCAATCAGCCCCAGCATTTT.

The CDR3, as DNA: TGTGCCAGCAGCCATTACGGGACGGATGAAGACGAGCAGTACTTC. Translated: CASSHYGTDEDEQYF. The chain couples TRBV7-3 to TRBJ2-7; D assignment may be TRBD1 or TRBD2 (5 bases each). The V end lost 5 bases, the J end lost 5 bases, and 19 bases lay between the germline ends. Germline V gene sequence: CDR1 SGHTA, CDR2 FQGTGA. This CDR3 has 15 residues.

The chain couples TRBV6-5 to TRBJ2-3; no clear D. V gave up 0 bases and J gave up 8 bases, with 12 bases separating them. This CDR3 contains 14 residues. CDR1 and CDR2 (germline): MNHEY, SVGAGI. This CDR3 is CASSYSRSTGTQYF. The CDR3 nucleotides read TGTGCCAGCAGTTACTCCAGGTCCACGGGTACGCAGTATTTT.